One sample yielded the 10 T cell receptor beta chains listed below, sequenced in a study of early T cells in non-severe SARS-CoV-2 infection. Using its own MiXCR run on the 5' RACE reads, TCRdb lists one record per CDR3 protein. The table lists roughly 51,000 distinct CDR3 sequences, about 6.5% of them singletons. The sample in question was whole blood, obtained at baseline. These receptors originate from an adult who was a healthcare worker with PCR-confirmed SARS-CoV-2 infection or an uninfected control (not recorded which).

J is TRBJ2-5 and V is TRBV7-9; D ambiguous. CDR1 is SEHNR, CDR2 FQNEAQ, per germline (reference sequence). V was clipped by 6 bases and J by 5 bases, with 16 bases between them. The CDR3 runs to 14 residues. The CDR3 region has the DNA TGTGCCAGCAGATTACCGCCGCCCAGGGAGACCCAGTACTTC. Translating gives CASRLPPPRETQYF. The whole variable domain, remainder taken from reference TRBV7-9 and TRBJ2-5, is DTGVSQNPRHKITKRGQNVTFRCDPISEHNRLYWYRQTLGQGPEFLTYFQNEAQLEKSRLLSDRFSAERPKGSFSTLEIQRTEQGDSAMYLCASRLPPPRETQYFGPGTRLLVL.

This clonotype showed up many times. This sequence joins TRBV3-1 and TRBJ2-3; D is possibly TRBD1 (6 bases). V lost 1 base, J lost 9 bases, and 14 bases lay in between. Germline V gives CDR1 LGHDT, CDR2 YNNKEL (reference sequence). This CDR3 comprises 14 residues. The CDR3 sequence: CASSQVGGSSTQYF. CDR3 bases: TGTGCCAGCAGCCAAGTTGGGGGCTCCTCGACGCAGTATTTT.

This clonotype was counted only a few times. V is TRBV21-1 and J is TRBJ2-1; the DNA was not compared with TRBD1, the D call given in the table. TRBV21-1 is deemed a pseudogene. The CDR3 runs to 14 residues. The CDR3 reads CASSARGSYNEQFF. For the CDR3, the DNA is TGTGCCAGCAGCGCGCGGGGGTCCTACAATGAGCAGTTCTTC.

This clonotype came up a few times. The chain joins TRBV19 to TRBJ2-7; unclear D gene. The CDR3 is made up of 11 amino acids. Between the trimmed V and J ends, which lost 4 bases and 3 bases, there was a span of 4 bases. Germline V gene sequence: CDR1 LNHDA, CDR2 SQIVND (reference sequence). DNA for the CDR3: TGTGCCAGTAGTACCCACTACGAGCAGTACTTC. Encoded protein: CASSTHYEQYF.

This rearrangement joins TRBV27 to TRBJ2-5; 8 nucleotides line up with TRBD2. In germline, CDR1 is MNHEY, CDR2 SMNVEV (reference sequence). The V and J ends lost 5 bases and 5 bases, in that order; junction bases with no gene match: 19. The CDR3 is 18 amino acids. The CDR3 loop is CASSKSLVGGASGETQYF. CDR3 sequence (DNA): TGTGCCAGCAGTAAATCCCTCGTCGGGGGGGCGTCTGGTGAGACCCAGTACTTC.

The CDR3 nucleotides are TGTGCCAGCAGTCTTGGACGGAGAGCTAACTATGGCTACACCTTC. This encodes CASSLGRRANYGYTF. V and J are TRBV3-1 and TRBJ1-2; D remains unclear. This CDR3 is built from 15 residues. Per the germline V gene, CDR1 is LGHDT and CDR2 is YNNKEL (reference sequence). With 6 bases removed from V and 0 bases from J, the gap between germline ends came to 14 bases.

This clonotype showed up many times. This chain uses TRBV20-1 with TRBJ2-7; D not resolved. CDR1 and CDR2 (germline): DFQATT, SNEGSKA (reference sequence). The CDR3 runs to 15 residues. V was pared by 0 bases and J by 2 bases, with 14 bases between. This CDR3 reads CSARETLRVTYEQYF. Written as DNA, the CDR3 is TGCAGTGCTAGAGAAACCCTAAGGGTCACCTACGAGCAGTACTTC.

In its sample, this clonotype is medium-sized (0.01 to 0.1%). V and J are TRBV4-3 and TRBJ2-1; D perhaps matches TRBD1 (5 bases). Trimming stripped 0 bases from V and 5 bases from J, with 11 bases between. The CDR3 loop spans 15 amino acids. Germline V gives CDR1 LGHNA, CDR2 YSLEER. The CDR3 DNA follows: TGCGCCAGCAGCCAAGAGGTCTCCAGGGACAATGAGCAGTTCTTC. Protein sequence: CASSQEVSRDNEQFF.

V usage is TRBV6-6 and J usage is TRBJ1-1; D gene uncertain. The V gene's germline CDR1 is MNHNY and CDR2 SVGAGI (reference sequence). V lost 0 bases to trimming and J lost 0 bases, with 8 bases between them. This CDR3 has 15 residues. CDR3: CASSYSFGMNTEAFF. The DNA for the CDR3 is TGTGCCAGCAGTTACTCGTTCGGTATGAACACTGAAGCTTTCTTT.

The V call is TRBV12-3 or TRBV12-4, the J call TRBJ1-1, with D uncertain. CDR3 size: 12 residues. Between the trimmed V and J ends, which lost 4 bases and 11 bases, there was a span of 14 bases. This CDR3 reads CASSWASSGAFF. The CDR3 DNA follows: TGTGCCAGCAGTTGGGCCTCATCTGGGGCTTTCTTT.